This T cell receptor beta chain originates from a study of cytomegalovirus exposure and HLA in healthy donors. A remark on this clone: Antigen unknown.

PCR used 60 Vbeta primers and 13 Jbeta primers. Here immunoSEQ multiplex PCR was the method, and the copy in TCRdb shows in-frame clones only, minus some. The sample yields 90,000 to 150,000 clones, approximately 15% seen once. The study's findings and limits: Analysis was carried out at a later point, and it linked a missense DCLRE1C variant to TCR beta V- and J-gene trimming. Three CMV-associated chains proved CMV antigen-specific in vitro.

The junction had 8 bases not matched to a gene; V was cut back by 6 bases and J by 5 bases. The CDR3 runs to 16 residues. CDR1 and CDR2 from the germline V gene are SEHNR and FQNEAQ (reference sequence). The chain couples TRBV7-9 to TRBJ2-5; 14 positions agree with TRBD2. The sample comprised PBMCs. This receptor was obtained from a young woman in good health and CMV-seronegative. Here the CDR3 reads CASRGPGLAGAETQYF. The CDR3 DNA follows: TGTGCCAGCAGGGGGCCGGGACTAGCGGGAGCGGAGACCCAGTACTTC.